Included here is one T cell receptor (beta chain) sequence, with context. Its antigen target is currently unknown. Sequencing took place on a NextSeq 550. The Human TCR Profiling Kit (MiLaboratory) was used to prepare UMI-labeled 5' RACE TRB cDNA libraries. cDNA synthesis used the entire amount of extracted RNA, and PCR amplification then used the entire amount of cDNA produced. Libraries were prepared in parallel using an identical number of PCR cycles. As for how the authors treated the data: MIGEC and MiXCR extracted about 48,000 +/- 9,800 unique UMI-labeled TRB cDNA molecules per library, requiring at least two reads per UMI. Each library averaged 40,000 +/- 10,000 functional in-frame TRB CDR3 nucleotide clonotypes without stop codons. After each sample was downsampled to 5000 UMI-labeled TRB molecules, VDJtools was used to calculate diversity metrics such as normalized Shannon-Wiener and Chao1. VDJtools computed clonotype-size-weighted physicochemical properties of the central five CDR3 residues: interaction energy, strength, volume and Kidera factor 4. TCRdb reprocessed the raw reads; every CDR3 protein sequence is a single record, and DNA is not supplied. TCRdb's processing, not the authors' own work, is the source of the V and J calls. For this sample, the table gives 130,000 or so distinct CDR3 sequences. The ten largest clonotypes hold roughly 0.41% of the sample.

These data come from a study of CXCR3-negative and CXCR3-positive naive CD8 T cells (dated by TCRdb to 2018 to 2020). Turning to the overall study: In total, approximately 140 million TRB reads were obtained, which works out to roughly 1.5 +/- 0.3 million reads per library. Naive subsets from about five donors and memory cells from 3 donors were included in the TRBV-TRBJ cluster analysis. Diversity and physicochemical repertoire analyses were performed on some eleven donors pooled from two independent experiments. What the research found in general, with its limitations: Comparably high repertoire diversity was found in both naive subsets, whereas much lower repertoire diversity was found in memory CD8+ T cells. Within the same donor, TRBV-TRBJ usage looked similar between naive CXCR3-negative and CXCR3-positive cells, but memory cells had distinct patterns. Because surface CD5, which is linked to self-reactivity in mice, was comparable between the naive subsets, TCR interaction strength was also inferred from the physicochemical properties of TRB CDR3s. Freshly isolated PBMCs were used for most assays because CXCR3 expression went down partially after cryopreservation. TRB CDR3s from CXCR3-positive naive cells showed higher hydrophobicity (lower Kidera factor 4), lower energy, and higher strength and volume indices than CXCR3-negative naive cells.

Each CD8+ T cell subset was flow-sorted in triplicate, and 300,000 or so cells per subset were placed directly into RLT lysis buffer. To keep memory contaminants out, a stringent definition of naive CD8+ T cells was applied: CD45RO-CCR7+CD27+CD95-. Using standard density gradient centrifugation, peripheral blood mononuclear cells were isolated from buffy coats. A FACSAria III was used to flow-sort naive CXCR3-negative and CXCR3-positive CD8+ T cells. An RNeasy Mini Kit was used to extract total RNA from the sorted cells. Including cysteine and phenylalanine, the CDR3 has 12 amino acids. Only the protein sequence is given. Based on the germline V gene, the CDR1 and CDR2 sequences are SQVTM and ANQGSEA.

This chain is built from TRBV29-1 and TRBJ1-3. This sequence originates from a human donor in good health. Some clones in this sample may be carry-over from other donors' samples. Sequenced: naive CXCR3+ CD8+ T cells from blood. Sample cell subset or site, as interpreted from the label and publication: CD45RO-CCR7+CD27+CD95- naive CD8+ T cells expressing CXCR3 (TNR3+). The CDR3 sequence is CSVEGLLDTIYF. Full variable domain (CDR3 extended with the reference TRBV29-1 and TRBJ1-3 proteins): SAVISQKPSRDICQRGTSLTIQCQVDSQVTMMFWYRQQPGQSLTLIATANQGSEATYESGFVIDKFPISRPNLTFSTLTVSNMSPEDSSIYLCSVEGLLDTIYFGEGSWLTVV.